The clone carrying this TCR beta chain was seen only a few times. Sample-barcoded 5' priming and a J-beta primer mix drove a second PCR of about 6 to 12 cycles. Every sample gave at least 2.5 million paired-end reads containing CDR3. TCRdb ran MiXCR on the 5' RACE reads and lists one entry per CDR3 protein. Of roughly 550,000 distinct CDR3 sequences detected, around 24% appear once; the ten largest clones hold just over 8.5%. The data derive from a study of blood T cells in healthy people across ages. The V and J ends lost 5 bases and 5 bases respectively, with 15 bases between them. The CDR3 is made up of 15 amino acids. Looked up from germline, CDR1 is SGHTA and CDR2 is FQGNSA. These records were also assigned to another study, of T cells of mothers and their children.

The receptor's source is a boy between 10 and 17 years old in good health. Sequenced material: blood. V gene TRBV7-2 combines with J gene TRBJ2-2, with D possibly TRBD2 on 5 matching bases. CDR3 DNA sequence: TGTGCCAGCAGCCTCCACCACCGACTAACCGGGGAGCTGTTTTTT. This translates into CASSLHHRLTGELFF.